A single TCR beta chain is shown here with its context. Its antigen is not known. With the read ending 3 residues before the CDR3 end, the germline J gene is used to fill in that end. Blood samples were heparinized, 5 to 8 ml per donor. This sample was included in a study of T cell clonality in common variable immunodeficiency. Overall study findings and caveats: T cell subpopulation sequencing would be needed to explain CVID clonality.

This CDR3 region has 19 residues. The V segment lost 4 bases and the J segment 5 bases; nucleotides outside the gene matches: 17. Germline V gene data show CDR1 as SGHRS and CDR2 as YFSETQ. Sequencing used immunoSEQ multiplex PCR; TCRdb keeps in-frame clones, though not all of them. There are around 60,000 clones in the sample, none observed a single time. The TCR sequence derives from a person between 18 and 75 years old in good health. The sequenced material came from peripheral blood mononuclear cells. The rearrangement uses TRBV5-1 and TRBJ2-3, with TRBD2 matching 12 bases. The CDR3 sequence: CASSLKLAGGSLWLDTQYF. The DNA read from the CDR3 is TGCGCCAGCAGCCTTAAACTAGCGGGAGGATCCCTATGGTTAGATACG.